Presented here are 21 T cell receptor beta chains from one specimen sequenced in a study of T-cell reconstitution after alpha-beta-depleted transplantation in children. Unique molecular identifiers were incorporated into the prepared TCRbeta library. TCRdb passed the PCR reads through MiXCR, listing each CDR3 protein once. The table lists about 580,000 distinct CDR3 sequences, roughly 30% of them singletons. Sequencing was performed on PBMCs, taken before TCRalphabeta/CD19-depleted stem cell transplant. The receptors were gathered from a boy under two years old with Wiskott-Aldrich syndrome, due to receive a stem cell transplant.

This chain joins TRBV12-3 or TRBV12-4 and TRBJ2-1; the D is unclear. Trimming removed 7 bases at V and 2 bases at J, with 21 bases between. This CDR3 has 17 residues. The CDR3 reads CASNFQRDVGAYNEQFF. The DNA of the CDR3 is TGTGCCAGCAATTTTCAACGAGACGTTGGAGCCTACAATGAGCAGTTCTTC.

The genes are TRBV28 and TRBJ1-1; D is uncertain. With 6 bases removed from V and 8 bases from J, the gap between germline ends came to 13 bases. CDR1 is MDHEN, CDR2 SYDVKM, per germline. This CDR3 has 12 amino acids. The DNA of the CDR3 is TGTGCCAGCAGATCGGAGGGAAAGGAAGCTTTCTTT. This encodes CASRSEGKEAFF.

This clonotype was counted between two and nine times. The gene calls are TRBV24-1 and TRBJ2-5, with D perhaps matching TRBD2 (6 bases). Germline loops: CDR1 KGHDR, CDR2 SFDVKD. This CDR3 comprises 13 residues. The V gene lost 6 bases and the J gene lost 5 bases, with 12 bases spanning the gap. The CDR3 DNA reads TGTGCCACCAGTACGCGGAGGGACGAGACCCAGTACTTC. This sequence encodes CATSTRRDETQYF.

In its sample, this clonotype was seen a few times. The chain couples TRBV10-3 to TRBJ2-3; 14 bases fit TRBD2. Germline V gene sequence: CDR1 ENHRY, CDR2 SYGVKD. V shed 5 bases, J shed 2 bases, and the junction held 6 bases outside the gene matches. The CDR3 sequence is 17 residues long. CDR3 DNA sequence: TGTGCCATCAGTTCCGGGACTAGCGGGAGTTTCACAGATACGCAGTATTTT. Protein: CAISSGTSGSFTDTQYF.

This clonotype was counted between two and nine times. J is TRBJ2-3 and V is TRBV4-2; 10 nucleotides match TRBD2. The J segment lost 3 bases and the V segment lost 0 bases, leaving 12 bases of the junction unmatched. Germline CDR1 LGHNA, CDR2 YNFKEQ. The CDR3 totals 19 residues. CDR3 sequence: CASSQDTLAGVVGTDTQYF. DNA for the CDR3: TGTGCCAGCAGCCAAGATACCCTAGCGGGAGTTGTTGGAACAGATACGCAGTATTTT.

The chain carries TRBV12-3 or TRBV12-4 and TRBJ2-7; D not resolved. The CDR3 length is 12 residues. The V and J ends lost 8 bases and 7 bases respectively, with 15 bases between them. The CDR3 reads CASGDRRGEQYF. The CDR3 coding sequence is TGTGCCAGCGGAGATAGACGCGGAGAGCAGTACTTC.

The V and J genes are TRBV20-1 and TRBJ1-1, with 8 bases lining up with TRBD1. This CDR3 contains 14 residues. Germline V gene data show CDR1 as DFQATT and CDR2 as SNEGSKA (reference sequence). The DNA for the CDR3 is TGCCCCGTAACAGGGGGTAGGGTGAACACTGAAGCTTTCTTT. This encodes CPVTGGRVNTEAFF.

This clonotype was counted a few times. The chain joins TRBV10-3 to TRBJ2-4; a weak D match, TRBD2 (5 bases). Germline CDR1 reads ENHRY; CDR2 reads SYGVKD. CDR3 size: 13 residues. Trimming left V 10 bases short and J 2 bases short, with 12 bases between. For the CDR3, the DNA is TGTGCCACCTCACTAGACTCCAAAAACATTCAGTACTTC. It translates to CATSLDSKNIQYF.

This clonotype has just a few counts. V usage is TRBV4-1 and J usage is TRBJ1-4; a possible D gene is TRBD1 (6 bases). Between the trimmed V and J ends, which lost 0 bases and 9 bases, there was a span of 11 bases. Germline V lookup: CDR1 MGHRA, CDR2 YSYEKL. The CDR3 runs to 14 residues. In DNA, the CDR3 is TGCGCCAGCAGCCAAGATCCCAGGGACAAAAAACTGTTTTTT. It encodes CASSQDPRDKKLFF.

J is TRBJ2-4 and V is TRBV14, with 9 bases aligning to TRBD1. Germline V gene data show CDR1 as SGHDN and CDR2 as FVKESK. V gave up 4 bases and J gave up 2 bases; unmatched junction bases: 15. The length of the CDR3 is 19 residues. In nucleotides, the CDR3 is TGTGCCAGCAGCCCCGGGACAGGGCATGTGGGGGTATCCAAAAACATTCAGTACTTC. This sequence encodes CASSPGTGHVGVSKNIQYF.

The rearrangement joins TRBV3-1 to TRBJ2-7; a weak D match, TRBD1 (7 bases). V lost 0 bases and J lost 7, with 16 bases in between. Germline-derived CDR1 and CDR2 are LGHDT and YNNKEL (reference sequence). The CDR3 length is 15 residues. The CDR3 protein is CASSQDTLTGREQYF. DNA of the CDR3: TGTGCCAGCAGCCAAGATACACTGACAGGGAGGGAGCAGTACTTC.

The V and J genes are TRBV5-1 and TRBJ1-2; D is unresolved. This CDR3 region has 14 residues. V shed 1 base and J shed 5 bases, with 12 bases lying between them. Germline V gene sequence: CDR1 SGHRS, CDR2 YFSETQ. For the CDR3, the DNA is TGCGCCAGCAGCTTGACCCGCGACCCTTATGGCTACACCTTC. Amino acids: CASSLTRDPYGYTF. The full variable domain, in which reference TRBV5-1 and TRBJ1-2 provide the parts outside the CDR3, is KAGVTQTPRYLIKTRGQQVTLSCSPISGHRSVSWYQQTPGQGLQFLFEYFSETQRNKGNFPGRFSGRQFSNSRSEMNVSTLELGDSALYLCASSLTRDPYGYTFGSGTRLTVV.

The chain recombines TRBV28 with TRBJ1-1, with 7 bases that match TRBD1. Germline V gene sequence: CDR1 MDHEN, CDR2 SYDVKM. The CDR3 covers 17 residues. J gave up 3 bases and V 5 bases, and 15 bases lay outside the gene matches. CDR3 sequence reads: CASSRPQGGRRDTEAFF. The CDR3 DNA reads as TGTGCCAGCAGTCGACCTCAGGGGGGGCGCCGTGACACTGAAGCTTTCTTT. Based on the CDR3 plus reference TRBV28 and TRBJ1-1, the full variable domain is DVKVTQSSRYLVKRTGEKVFLECVQDMDHENMFWYRQDPGLGLRLIYFSYDVKMKEKGDIPEGYSVSREKKERFSLILESASTNQTSMYLCASSRPQGGRRDTEAFFGQGTRLTVV.

This chain links TRBV20-1 with TRBJ2-1, with unresolved D. V lost 3 bases and J lost 3, with 21 bases in between. Looked up from germline, CDR1 is DFQATT and CDR2 is SNEGSKA (reference sequence). The length of the CDR3 is 17 residues. DNA for the CDR3: TGCAGTGCTAGTAGGCGGTCCAGCGCCCGTTACTACAATGAGCAGTTCTTC. It encodes CSASRRSSARYYNEQFF.

The rearrangement links TRBV12-5 to TRBJ1-3, with D maybe TRBD1 (5 bases). This CDR3 comprises 16 residues. The germline V gene encodes CDR1 LGHNT and CDR2 FRNRAP. V was clipped by 5 bases and J by 0 bases, with 14 bases between them. CDR3 sequence: CASGTTGTNSGNTIYF. The DNA of the CDR3 is TGTGCTAGTGGTACTACCGGGACGAACTCTGGAAACACCATATATTTT.

The CDR3, as DNA: TGTGCCAGCACGAGCGGGAGAAACTGCAATGAGCAGTTCTTC. Residues: CASTSGRNCNEQFF. The genes are TRBV28 and TRBJ2-1; 8 nucleotides match TRBD2. J was trimmed by 6 bases and V by 7 bases; bases with no gene match: 8. Germline assignment: CDR1 MDHEN and CDR2 SYDVKM. This CDR3 has 14 residues. Variable domain in full (rest from reference TRBV28 and TRBJ2-1): DVKVTQSSRYLVKRTGEKVFLECVQDMDHENMFWYRQDPGLGLRLIYFSYDVKMKEKGDIPEGYSVSREKKERFSLILESASTNQTSMYLCASTSGRNCNEQFFGPGTRLTVL.

V gene TRBV10-3 combines with J gene TRBJ1-2, with a possible D match to TRBD1 (5 bases). Germline V lookup: CDR1 ENHRY, CDR2 SYGVKD. V was pared by 3 bases and J by 4 bases, with 9 bases between. The CDR3 loop spans 13 amino acids. Here the CDR3 reads CAISEQVTYGYTF. CDR3 nucleotides: TGTGCCATCAGTGAACAGGTGACCTATGGCTACACCTTC.

This clonotype was detected only a few times. This chain connects TRBV27 to TRBJ2-3; unclear D gene. This CDR3 spans 13 amino acids. Trimming pared 6 bases from V and 7 bases from J, leaving 14 bases between. The germline V gene encodes CDR1 MNHEY and CDR2 SMNVEV (reference sequence). CDR3 sequence (DNA): TGTGCCAGCAGCTGGCGGAATCCCCATACGCAGTATTTT. Translated, it gives CASSWRNPHTQYF.

The chain links TRBV5-1 to TRBJ2-2; 9 nucleotides agree with TRBD1. CDR1 and CDR2 (germline): SGHRS, YFSETQ. Trimming took 0 bases from V and 4 from J; bases not matched to a gene: 10. The CDR3 is made up of 18 amino acids. The CDR3 bases are TGCGCCAGCAGCTTGGGTCCACAGGGGGCGCGACCCACCGGGGAGCTGTTTTTT. This codes for CASSLGPQGARPTGELFF.

The rearrangement links TRBV14 to TRBJ1-4, with a weak D call TRBD1 (5 bases). Looked up from germline, CDR1 is SGHDN and CDR2 is FVKESK. CDR3 length equals 16 residues. Trimming removed 5 bases from V and 4 bases from J, with 17 bases in between. The CDR3 coding sequence is TGTGCCAGCAGCTCCAAGGGAAGGGGTTTTAATGAAAAACTGTTTTTT. This encodes CASSSKGRGFNEKLFF. Filled out from reference TRBV14 and TRBJ1-4, the complete variable domain reads EAGVTQFPSHSVIEKGQTVTLRCDPISGHDNLYWYRRVMGKEIKFLLHFVKESKQDESGMPNNRFLAERTGGTYSTLKVQPAELEDSGVYFCASSSKGRGFNEKLFFGSGTQLSVL.

CDR3 protein: CASSLGGRVNYNEQFF. The CDR3 DNA reads TGCGCCAGCAGCTTGGGCGGGAGGGTAAACTACAATGAGCAGTTCTTC. This rearrangement joins TRBV5-1 to TRBJ2-1, with 9 bases fitting TRBD2. The CDR3 runs to 16 residues. Germline-derived CDR1 and CDR2 are SGHRS and YFSETQ. Germline trimming cut 0 bases from V and 3 bases from J; bases unmatched to any gene: 4.